This is a list of T cell receptor beta chains from one sample in a study of T cell changes during pregnancy in multiple sclerosis. The data were produced by immunoSEQ multiplex PCR, yet TCRdb's version contains in-frame clones alone and is incomplete. The table includes approximately 74,000 clones, 75% to 90% detected once. The material was peripheral blood, obtained before pregnancy. The receptors stem from a female donor with multiple sclerosis, enrolled in a pregnancy study. Both conserved end residues are part of each CDR3. Fields, in order: V gene, clone size, CDR3 length, J gene, D gene, CDR3 protein, CDR3 DNA. The D gene is left open where the match is weak. Expanded clones get a size class; other rows say once, few or many, or leave the size out.

v_call: TRBV29-1; clone_size: .; cdr3_length: 14; j_call: TRBJ2-7; d_call: TRBD1; cdr3_aa: CSAGVQGATYEQYF; cdr3_nt: TGCAGCGCTGGGGTACAGGGGGCGACCTACGAGCAGTACTTC
v_call: TRBV25-1; clone_size: .; cdr3_length: 14; j_call: TRBJ2-1; d_call: .; cdr3_aa: CASRGAYSYNEQFF; cdr3_nt: TGTGCCAGCAGAGGGGCCTACTCCTACAATGAGCAGTTCTTC
v_call: TRBV5-1; clone_size: .; cdr3_length: 15; j_call: TRBJ1-1; d_call: TRBD1; cdr3_aa: CASSLAGQVNTEAFF; cdr3_nt: TGCGCCAGCAGCTTGGCGGGACAGGTTAACACTGAAGCTTTCTTT
v_call: TRBV9; clone_size: .; cdr3_length: 14; j_call: TRBJ1-2; d_call: .; cdr3_aa: CASSYTGTPYGYTF; cdr3_nt: TGTGCCAGCAGCTATACCGGGACACCCTATGGCTACACCTTC
v_call: TRBV30; clone_size: .; cdr3_length: 15; j_call: TRBJ1-4; d_call: .; cdr3_aa: CAWRYGGEPNEKLFF; cdr3_nt: TGTGCCTGGAGATACGGGGGGGAACCTAATGAAAAACTGTTTTTT
v_call: TRBV19; clone_size: once; cdr3_length: 15; j_call: TRBJ1-1; d_call: .; cdr3_aa: CASSIGAGIVTEAFF; cdr3_nt: TGTGCCAGTAGTATAGGGGCAGGGATCGTCACTGAAGCTTTCTTT
v_call: TRBV29-1; clone_size: .; cdr3_length: 15; j_call: TRBJ1-3; d_call: TRBD1; cdr3_aa: CSVQTGTGAGNTIYF; cdr3_nt: TGCAGCGTGCAAACCGGGACAGGGGCAGGAAACACCATATATTTT
v_call: TRBV7-2; clone_size: few; cdr3_length: 12; j_call: TRBJ1-5; d_call: .; cdr3_aa: CASSYRSQPQHF; cdr3_nt: TGTGCCAGCAGCTACAGGTCTCAGCCCCAGCATTTT
v_call: TRBV4-2; clone_size: .; cdr3_length: 15; j_call: TRBJ1-2; d_call: TRBD1; cdr3_aa: CASSLEDRAIGGYTF; cdr3_nt: TGTGCCAGCAGCCTAGAGGACAGGGCAATTGGAGGCTACACCTTC
v_call: TRBV5-1; clone_size: .; cdr3_length: 14; j_call: TRBJ2-2; d_call: TRBD1; cdr3_aa: CATTPGQVTGELFF; cdr3_nt: TGCGCCACTACGCCGGGACAGGTGACCGGGGAGCTGTTTTTT
v_call: TRBV19; clone_size: .; cdr3_length: 15; j_call: TRBJ2-3; d_call: TRBD2; cdr3_aa: CASSLLAGGTDTQYF; cdr3_nt: TGTGCCAGTAGCCTTCTAGCGGGGGGCACAGATACGCAGTATTTT
v_call: TRBV2; clone_size: .; cdr3_length: 12; j_call: TRBJ1-2; d_call: .; cdr3_aa: CASSDGGSGYTF; cdr3_nt: TGTGCCAGCAGTGATGGGGGGTCGGGCTACACCTTC
v_call: TRBV4-3; clone_size: .; cdr3_length: 14; j_call: TRBJ2-5; d_call: .; cdr3_aa: CASSQVGRQETQYF; cdr3_nt: TGCGCCAGCAGCCAAGTGGGCCGCCAAGAGACCCAGTACTTC
v_call: TRBV7-9; clone_size: .; cdr3_length: 15; j_call: TRBJ2-3; d_call: .; cdr3_aa: CASSLVTLESDTQYF; cdr3_nt: TGTGCCAGCAGCTTAGTTACCCTGGAGTCAGATACGCAGTATTTT
v_call: TRBV4-1; clone_size: .; cdr3_length: 15; j_call: TRBJ2-2; d_call: TRBD2; cdr3_aa: CAGGRGGDNTGELFF; cdr3_nt: TGCGCCGGCGGGCGGGGAGGGGATAACACCGGGGAGCTGTTTTTT
v_call: TRBV29-1; clone_size: .; cdr3_length: 13; j_call: TRBJ1-3; d_call: .; cdr3_aa: CSVDLGGTNTIYF; cdr3_nt: TGCAGCGTTGACCTGGGAGGGACAAACACCATATATTTT
v_call: TRBV29-1; clone_size: .; cdr3_length: 16; j_call: TRBJ1-2; d_call: TRBD1; cdr3_aa: CSVDASGTGGVYGYTF; cdr3_nt: TGCAGCGTTGACGCATCCGGGACAGGGGGCGTCTATGGCTACACCTTC
v_call: TRBV6-5; clone_size: .; cdr3_length: 15; j_call: TRBJ1-1; d_call: TRBD1; cdr3_aa: CASSYSRTGGTEAFF; cdr3_nt: TGTGCCAGCAGTTACTCCCGGACAGGGGGCACTGAAGCTTTCTTT
v_call: TRBV11-2; clone_size: .; cdr3_length: 15; j_call: TRBJ2-3; d_call: TRBD2; cdr3_aa: CASSLGAGGGDTQYF; cdr3_nt: TGTGCCAGCAGCTTAGGCGCGGGAGGAGGGGATACGCAGTATTTT
v_call: TRBV5-1; clone_size: .; cdr3_length: 15; j_call: TRBJ1-2; d_call: TRBD1; cdr3_aa: CASSPGGDRNYGYTF; cdr3_nt: TGCGCCAGCAGCCCTGGAGGGGACAGGAACTATGGCTACACCTTC
v_call: TRBV7-2; clone_size: few; cdr3_length: 14; j_call: TRBJ2-7; d_call: .; cdr3_aa: CASSQDYRSYEQYF; cdr3_nt: TGTGCCAGCAGCCAAGACTATCGGTCCTACGAGCAGTACTTC
v_call: TRBV27; clone_size: .; cdr3_length: 13; j_call: TRBJ1-1; d_call: .; cdr3_aa: CATQGLLNTEAFF; cdr3_nt: TGTGCCACGCAGGGACTTTTGAACACTGAAGCTTTCTTT
v_call: TRBV5-1; clone_size: .; cdr3_length: 13; j_call: TRBJ2-3; d_call: .; cdr3_aa: CASSTGGTDTQYF; cdr3_nt: TGCGCCAGCAGCACCGGAGGCACAGATACGCAGTATTTT
v_call: TRBV2; clone_size: .; cdr3_length: 18; j_call: TRBJ2-6; d_call: TRBD1; cdr3_aa: CASFQGARIGSGANVLTF; cdr3_nt: TGTGCCAGCTTTCAGGGGGCCCGAATCGGCTCTGGGGCCAACGTCCTGACTTTC
v_call: TRBV6-5; clone_size: .; cdr3_length: 13; j_call: TRBJ1-2; d_call: TRBD1; cdr3_aa: CASSPTGQYGYTF; cdr3_nt: TGTGCCAGCAGTCCGACAGGGCAATATGGCTACACCTTC
v_call: TRBV7-9; clone_size: few; cdr3_length: 14; j_call: TRBJ1-2; d_call: .; cdr3_aa: CASSSADRLYGYTF; cdr3_nt: TGTGCCAGCAGTTCGGCCGACAGGCTCTATGGCTACACCTTC
v_call: TRBV15; clone_size: .; cdr3_length: 15; j_call: TRBJ2-7; d_call: .; cdr3_aa: CATSRDPDGTYEQYF; cdr3_nt: TGTGCCACCAGCAGAGATCCTGACGGGACCTACGAGCAGTACTTC
v_call: TRBV7-9; clone_size: .; cdr3_length: 15; j_call: TRBJ2-3; d_call: .; cdr3_aa: CASSFRQDLTDTQYF; cdr3_nt: TGTGCCAGCAGCTTCAGACAGGACCTCACAGATACGCAGTATTTT
v_call: TRBV5-1; clone_size: .; cdr3_length: 13; j_call: TRBJ2-7; d_call: .; cdr3_aa: CASSFDSSYEQYF; cdr3_nt: TGCGCCAGCAGCTTCGACAGTTCCTACGAGCAGTACTTC
v_call: TRBV5-4; clone_size: .; cdr3_length: 16; j_call: TRBJ2-2; d_call: TRBD2; cdr3_aa: CASAPQTSGTGGELFF; cdr3_nt: TGTGCCAGCGCTCCTCAGACTAGCGGAACGGGAGGGGAGCTGTTTTTT
v_call: TRBV4-2; clone_size: .; cdr3_length: 16; j_call: TRBJ2-1; d_call: TRBD2; cdr3_aa: CASSNDRTSASDEQFF; cdr3_nt: TGTGCCAGCAGCAACGACCGGACTAGCGCCTCGGATGAGCAGTTCTTC
v_call: TRBV13; clone_size: once; cdr3_length: 14; j_call: TRBJ1-2; d_call: .; cdr3_aa: CASSLGQGNYGYTF; cdr3_nt: TGTGCCAGCAGCTTAGGGCAGGGGAACTATGGCTACACCTTC
v_call: TRBV6-1; clone_size: .; cdr3_length: 14; j_call: TRBJ2-3; d_call: .; cdr3_aa: CASKSSGYTDTQYF; cdr3_nt: TGTGCCAGCAAGAGTAGCGGATATACAGATACGCAGTATTTT
v_call: TRBV19; clone_size: once; cdr3_length: 13; j_call: TRBJ1-5; d_call: .; cdr3_aa: CASSIGLREPQHF; cdr3_nt: TGTGCCAGTAGTATAGGACTGCGCGAGCCCCAGCATTTT
v_call: TRBV30; clone_size: .; cdr3_length: 14; j_call: TRBJ2-5; d_call: TRBD1; cdr3_aa: CAWSNRQGQETQYF; cdr3_nt: TGTGCCTGGAGTAATAGACAGGGTCAAGAGACCCAGTACTTC
v_call: TRBV25-1; clone_size: .; cdr3_length: 15; j_call: TRBJ2-1; d_call: TRBD1; cdr3_aa: CASSDWDRGGNEQFF; cdr3_nt: TGTGCCAGCAGTGATTGGGACAGGGGTGGTAATGAGCAGTTCTTC
v_call: TRBV9; clone_size: .; cdr3_length: 14; j_call: TRBJ2-1; d_call: .; cdr3_aa: CASARADSYNEQFF; cdr3_nt: TGTGCCAGCGCCCGCGCCGACTCCTACAATGAGCAGTTCTTC
v_call: TRBV7-2; clone_size: .; cdr3_length: 17; j_call: TRBJ2-5; d_call: TRBD2; cdr3_aa: CASSLGAISGREETQYF; cdr3_nt: TGTGCCAGCAGCTTAGGGGCCATTAGCGGGAGGGAAGAGACCCAGTACTTC
v_call: TRBV6-4; clone_size: .; cdr3_length: 14; j_call: TRBJ2-3; d_call: TRBD1; cdr3_aa: CASSEQGEGDTQYF; cdr3_nt: TGTGCCAGCAGCGAACAGGGGGAAGGAGATACGCAGTATTTT
v_call: TRBV5-1; clone_size: .; cdr3_length: 15; j_call: TRBJ1-5; d_call: .; cdr3_aa: CASSLQGGSNQPQHF; cdr3_nt: TGCGCCAGCAGCTTGCAAGGGGGTAGCAATCAGCCCCAGCATTTT
v_call: TRBV25-1; clone_size: .; cdr3_length: 17; j_call: TRBJ2-2; d_call: TRBD1; cdr3_aa: CASSPPSGQGFTGELFF; cdr3_nt: TGTGCCAGCAGTCCCCCCTCGGGACAGGGGTTTACTGGGGAGCTGTTTTTT
v_call: TRBV6-6; clone_size: .; cdr3_length: 16; j_call: TRBJ2-1; d_call: TRBD2; cdr3_aa: CASSYSRGGTYNEQFF; cdr3_nt: TGTGCCAGCAGTTACAGTCGGGGGGGCACCTACAATGAGCAGTTCTTC
v_call: TRBV6-4; clone_size: .; cdr3_length: 15; j_call: TRBJ2-2; d_call: TRBD2; cdr3_aa: CASRPQGGDTGELFF; cdr3_nt: TGTGCCAGCAGACCCCAGGGAGGGGACACCGGGGAGCTGTTTTTT
v_call: TRBV6-1; clone_size: .; cdr3_length: 17; j_call: TRBJ2-1; d_call: TRBD2; cdr3_aa: CASSEFRLVTSGKEQFF; cdr3_nt: TGTGCCAGCAGTGAATTCCGTCTGGTGACTAGCGGGAAGGAGCAGTTCTTC
v_call: TRBV30; clone_size: .; cdr3_length: 13; j_call: TRBJ1-1; d_call: .; cdr3_aa: CAWQSPGGTEAFF; cdr3_nt: TGTGCCTGGCAGTCCCCGGGCGGGACTGAAGCTTTCTTT
v_call: TRBV6-5; clone_size: .; cdr3_length: 15; j_call: TRBJ1-3; d_call: TRBD1; cdr3_aa: CASRPRQGSGNTIYF; cdr3_nt: TGTGCCAGCAGACCACGACAGGGTAGTGGAAACACCATATATTTT
v_call: TRBV19; clone_size: .; cdr3_length: 15; j_call: TRBJ2-7; d_call: .; cdr3_aa: CASSEASGIEYEQYF; cdr3_nt: TGTGCCAGTAGTGAGGCATCGGGTATCGAGTACGAGCAGTACTTC
v_call: TRBV19; clone_size: once; cdr3_length: 13; j_call: TRBJ2-3; d_call: TRBD2; cdr3_aa: CASTPSGRDTQYF; cdr3_nt: TGTGCCAGTACTCCTAGCGGCAGAGATACGCAGTATTTT